The entry that follows covers one T cell receptor beta chain sequence. The data originate from a study of blood T cell repertoires in COVID-19. Repertoires were generated with immunoSEQ multiplex PCR, while TCRdb's copy carries only in-frame clones and drops some. The sample contains 250,000 to 300,000 clones, roughly four fifths of which appear only once. Sequencing used PBMCs or T cells enriched from blood (not recorded which). The TCR comes from a man younger than 40 with acute COVID-19.

This CDR3 reads CASRRREGTGTTEAFF. In nucleotides, the CDR3 is TGTGCCAGCAGGAGAAGAGAGGGGACAGGGACCACTGAAGCTTTCTTT. The chain couples TRBV2 to TRBJ1-1; 9 bases fit TRBD1. Losses at the gene ends were 6 bases for V and 4 bases for J; bases not matched to a gene: 12. The CDR3 contains 16 residues. The germline gives CDR1 SNHLY, CDR2 FYNNEI.